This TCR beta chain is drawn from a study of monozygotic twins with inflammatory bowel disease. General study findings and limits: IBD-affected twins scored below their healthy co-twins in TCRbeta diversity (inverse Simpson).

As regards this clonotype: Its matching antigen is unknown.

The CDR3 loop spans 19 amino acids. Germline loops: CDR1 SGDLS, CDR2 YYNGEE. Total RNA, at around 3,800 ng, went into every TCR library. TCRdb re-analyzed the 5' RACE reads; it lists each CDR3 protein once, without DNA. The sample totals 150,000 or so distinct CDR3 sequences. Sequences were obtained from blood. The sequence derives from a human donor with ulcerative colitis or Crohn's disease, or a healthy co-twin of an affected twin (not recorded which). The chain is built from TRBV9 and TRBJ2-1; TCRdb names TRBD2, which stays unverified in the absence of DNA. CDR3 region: CASSDERSRTSGAYNEQFF. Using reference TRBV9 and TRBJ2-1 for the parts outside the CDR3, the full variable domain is DSGVTQTPKHLITATGQRVTLRCSPRSGDLSVYWYQQSLDQGLQFLIQYYNGEERAKGNILERFSAQQFPDLHSELNLSSLELGDSALYFCASSDERSRTSGAYNEQFFGPGTRLTVL.